The following is a TCR beta chain sequence with its context. Its antigen is undetermined. This sample is drawn from a study of T cells after yellow fever vaccination. Regarding the study as a whole: Post-booster repertoires again held most primary-vaccination clones (about 95% CD4, around 90% CD8). Only a minor proportion of clonotypes was detected across both CD4 and CD8 compartments. Abundant clonotypes from the bulk population could get into FACS-sorted repertoires as contaminants.

A process of 5'RACE template switching, which added a universal primer site and UMIs, was used to make TCR cDNA. TCRdb re-called the 5' RACE reads with MiXCR, one entry per CDR3 protein. The sample holds about 550,000 distinct CDR3 sequences; 15% to 20% are singletons and the top ten take 14%. The CDR3 length is 16 residues. V was pared by 8 bases and J by 4 bases, with 21 bases between. Germline values: CDR1 MNHNS, CDR2 SASEGT. Here the sequenced sample was PBMCs, taken 15 days after the yellow fever booster vaccination. The chain is built from TRBV6-1 and TRBJ2-1, with D possibly being TRBD1 or TRBD2 (5 bases each). This sequence was found in a man aged 30 to 45 who received the YFV17D yellow fever vaccine. The CDR3 here is CASRPPGDGRYNEQFF. DNA of the CDR3: TGTGCCAGCCGCCCGCCTGGGGACGGCCGGTACAATGAGCAGTTCTTC.